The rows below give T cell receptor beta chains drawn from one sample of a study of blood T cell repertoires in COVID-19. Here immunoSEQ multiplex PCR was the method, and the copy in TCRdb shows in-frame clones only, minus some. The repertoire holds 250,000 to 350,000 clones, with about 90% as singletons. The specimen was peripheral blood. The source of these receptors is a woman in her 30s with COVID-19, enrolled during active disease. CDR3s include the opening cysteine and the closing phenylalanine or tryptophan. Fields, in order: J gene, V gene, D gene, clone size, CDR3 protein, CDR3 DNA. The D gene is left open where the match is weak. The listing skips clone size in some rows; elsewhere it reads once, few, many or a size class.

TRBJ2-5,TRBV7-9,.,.,CASSSVGGRETQYF,TGTGCCAGCAGCTCTGTCGGGGGAAGGGAGACCCAGTACTTC
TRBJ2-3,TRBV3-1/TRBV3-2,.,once,CASSQGESSTDTQYF,TGTGCCAGCAGCCAAGGAGAGTCCAGCACAGATACGCAGTATTTT
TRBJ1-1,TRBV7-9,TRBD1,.,CASSRTGGVYNTEAFF,TGTGCCAGCAGCCGGACAGGGGGCGTTTATAACACTGAAGCTTTCTTT
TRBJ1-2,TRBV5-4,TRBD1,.,CASSFRQGGSGGYTF,TGTGCCAGCAGTTTCCGACAGGGAGGATCGGGCGGCTACACCTTC
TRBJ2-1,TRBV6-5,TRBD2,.,CASSYSTGLAREQFF,TGTGCCAGCAGTTACTCGACGGGACTAGCGAGGGAGCAGTTCTTC
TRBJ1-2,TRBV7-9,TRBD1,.,CASTGTGTGLDGYTF,TGTGCCAGCACCGGGACCGGGACAGGTTTGGATGGCTACACCTTC
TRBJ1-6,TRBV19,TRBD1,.,CASSRQGLDSPLHF,TGTGCCAGTAGTAGACAGGGGTTGGATTCACCCCTCCACTTT
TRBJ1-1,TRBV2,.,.,CASRQDTNTEAFF,TGTGCCAGCCGACAGGACACGAACACTGAAGCTTTCTTT
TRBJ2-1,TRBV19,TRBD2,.,CASNPGASGLGEQFF,TGTGCCAGTAATCCCGGGGCTAGCGGGCTCGGTGAGCAGTTCTTC
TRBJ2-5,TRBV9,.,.,CASSASGSDGETQYF,TGTGCCAGCAGCGCCTCAGGGTCGGATGGAGAGACCCAGTACTTC
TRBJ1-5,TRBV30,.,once,CAWSVLGQRGFQPQHF,TGTGCCTGGAGTGTACTCGGACAGAGAGGGTTTCAGCCCCAGCATTTT
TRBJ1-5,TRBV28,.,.,CASSFAAGFNQPQHF,TGTGCCAGCAGTTTTGCAGCAGGGTTCAATCAGCCCCAGCATTTT
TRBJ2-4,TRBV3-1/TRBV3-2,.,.,CASSQGQINIQYF,TGTGCCAGCAGCCAAGGGCAGATAAACATTCAGTACTTC
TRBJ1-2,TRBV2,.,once,CASMSGSLYGYTF,TGTGCCAGCATGTCGGGGTCTCTTTATGGCTACACCTTC
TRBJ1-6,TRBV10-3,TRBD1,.,CAISEGTADNSPLHF,TGTGCCATCAGCGAGGGGACAGCCGATAATTCACCCCTCCACTTT
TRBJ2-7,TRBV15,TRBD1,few,CATSLRQGSYEQYF,TGTGCCACCAGCCTCCGACAGGGGTCCTACGAGCAGTACTTC
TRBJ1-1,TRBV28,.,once,CASSFIQGLVAFF,TGTGCCAGCAGTTTTATTCAGGGTTTGGTAGCTTTCTTT
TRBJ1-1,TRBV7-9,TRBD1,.,CASSFTGENTEAFF,TGTGCCAGCAGCTTTACAGGGGAGAACACTGAAGCTTTCTTT
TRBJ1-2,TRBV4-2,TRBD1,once,CASSPVTGGDYGYTF,TGTGCCAGCAGCCCCGTGACAGGGGGCGACTATGGCTACACCTTC
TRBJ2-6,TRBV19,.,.,CASTNTGLSGANVLTF,TGTGCCAGTACCAATACAGGCCTCTCTGGGGCCAACGTCCTGACTTTC
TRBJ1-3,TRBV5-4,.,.,CASSLGVRDTIYF,TGTGCCAGCAGCTTGGGAGTCAGGGACACCATATATTTT
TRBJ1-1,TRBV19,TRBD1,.,CASHSPRDRVDTEAFF,TGTGCCAGTCATTCTCCTCGGGACAGGGTTGATACTGAAGCTTTCTTT
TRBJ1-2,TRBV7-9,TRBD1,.,CASSPGTGARGYTF,TGTGCCAGCAGCCCGGGGACAGGGGCACGCGGCTACACCTTC
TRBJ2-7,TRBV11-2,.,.,CASRDSGGGYEQYF,TGTGCCAGCAGAGATTCGGGGGGCGGATACGAGCAGTACTTC
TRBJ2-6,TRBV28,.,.,CASSKPGTGANVLTF,TGTGCCAGCAGTAAGCCCGGGACTGGGGCCAACGTCCTGACTTTC
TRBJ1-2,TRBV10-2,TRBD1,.,CASSEQGMIGYTF,TGCGCCAGCAGTGAACAGGGGATGATCGGCTACACCTTC
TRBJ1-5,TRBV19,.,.,CASSISAGEPYQPQHF,TGTGCCAGTAGTATATCGGCAGGGGAGCCCTATCAGCCCCAGCATTTT
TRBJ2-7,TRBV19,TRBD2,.,CASSPGLALAYEQYF,TGTGCCAGTAGTCCTGGACTAGCTCTCGCCTACGAGCAGTACTTC
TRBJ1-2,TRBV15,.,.,CATSTRGGTYGYTF,TGTGCCACCAGCACGAGGGGGGGAACCTATGGCTACACCTTC
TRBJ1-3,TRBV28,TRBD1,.,CASSDRGSGNTIYF,TGTGCCAGCAGTGACAGGGGTTCGGGGAACACCATATATTTT
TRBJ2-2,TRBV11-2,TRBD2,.,CASSPTSGTYTGELFF,TGTGCCAGCAGCCCGACTAGCGGGACTTACACCGGGGAGCTGTTTTTT
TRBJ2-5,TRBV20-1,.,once,CSARVRETQYF,TGCAGTGCTAGGGTGCGTGAGACCCAGTACTTC
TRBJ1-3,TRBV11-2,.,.,CASSLWGNGYSGNTIYF,TGTGCCAGCAGCTTATGGGGCAATGGGTACTCTGGAAACACCATATATTTT
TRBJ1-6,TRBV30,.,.,CAWSVLTANNSPLHF,TGTGCCTGGAGTGTGCTGACAGCTAATAATTCACCCCTCCACTTT
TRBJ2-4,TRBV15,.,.,CATSRDLTASIQYF,TGTGCCACCAGCAGAGATCTCACCGCTAGCATTCAGTACTTC
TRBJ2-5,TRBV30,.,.,CAWSVGPPRGGQETQYF,TGTGCCTGGAGTGTAGGTCCCCCCCGTGGCGGGCAAGAGACCCAGTACTTC
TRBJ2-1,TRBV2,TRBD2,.,CASSEKLAGAYNEQFF,TGTGCCAGCAGTGAAAAACTAGCGGGAGCCTACAATGAGCAGTTCTTC
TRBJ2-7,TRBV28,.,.,CASSFPEAEQYF,TGTGCCAGCAGTTTTCCGGAGGCCGAGCAGTACTTC
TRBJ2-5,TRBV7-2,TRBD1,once,CASSFRGLREETQYF,TGTGCCAGCAGCTTCAGGGGGCTAAGGGAAGAGACCCAGTACTTC
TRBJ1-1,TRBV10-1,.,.,CASSDGDSRLGTEAFF,TGCGCCAGCAGCGACGGGGATAGCAGACTTGGCACTGAAGCTTTCTTT
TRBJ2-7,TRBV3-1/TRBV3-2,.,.,CASSQGYLGGEQYF,TGTGCCAGCAGCCAAGGTTATTTAGGCGGCGAGCAGTACTTC
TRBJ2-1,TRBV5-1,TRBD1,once,CASSEGGAYNEQFF,TGCGCCAGCAGTGAAGGGGGCGCTTACAATGAGCAGTTCTTC
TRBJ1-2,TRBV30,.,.,CAWSDYTGNYGYTF,TGTGCCTGGAGCGATTACACAGGGAACTATGGCTACACCTTC
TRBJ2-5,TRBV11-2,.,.,CASRTGTKKETQYF,TGTGCCAGCAGAACCGGGACAAAAAAAGAGACCCAGTACTTC
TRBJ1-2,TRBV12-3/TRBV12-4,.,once,CASRPRNYGYTF,TGTGCCAGCAGGCCGCGCAACTATGGCTACACCTTC
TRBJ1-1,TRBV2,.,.,CASSEAARVFRSDTEAFF,TGTGCCAGCAGTGAAGCGGCCCGCGTTTTTAGGAGCGACACTGAAGCTTTCTTT
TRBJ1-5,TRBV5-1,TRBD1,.,CASSLAPGGGSNQPQHF,TGCGCCAGCAGCTTGGCCCCAGGGGGCGGTAGCAATCAGCCCCAGCATTTT
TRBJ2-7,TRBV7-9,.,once,CASTLGTTYEQYF,TGTGCCAGCACCCTAGGGACAACCTACGAGCAGTACTTC
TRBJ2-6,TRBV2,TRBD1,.,CASSGDRDVGANVLTF,TGTGCCAGCAGTGGCGACAGGGACGTTGGGGCCAACGTCCTGACTTTC
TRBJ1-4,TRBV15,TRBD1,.,CATSRGAGGTNEKLFF,TGTGCCACCAGCAGAGGGGCAGGGGGGACTAATGAAAAACTGTTTTTT
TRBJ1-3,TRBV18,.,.,CASSDKSSGNTIYF,TGTGCCAGCTCAGATAAGAGCTCTGGAAACACCATATATTTT
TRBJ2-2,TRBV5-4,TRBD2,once,CASSLDLAGNTGELFF,TGTGCCAGCAGCTTGGATCTAGCGGGAAACACCGGGGAGCTGTTTTTT
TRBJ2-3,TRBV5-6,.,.,CASSSPAGVEDTQYF,TGTGCCAGCAGCTCCCCGGCAGGGGTGGAAGATACGCAGTATTTT
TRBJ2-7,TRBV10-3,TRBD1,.,CAISALTGGVDEQYF,TGTGCCATCAGTGCCCTTACAGGGGGTGTCGACGAGCAGTACTTC